This TCR beta chain was documented in a study of regulatory T cells in long-lasting Graves disease. This clonotype was seen only a few times. Its antigen is currently unknown. The CDR3 totals 14 residues. J gave up 5 bases and V 8 bases, and 12 bases lay outside the gene matches. Germline CDR1 SNHLY, CDR2 FYNNEI. Both iRepertoire HTBI primers and Arm-PCR of CDR3 regions were used to build the TCR beta libraries. TCRdb re-analysed the multiplex PCR reads in MiXCR, keeping a single row per CDR3 protein. The table lists approximately 310,000 distinct CDR3 sequences, over 15% of them singletons. The time point: newly diagnosed GD, antithyroid drugs for less than 3 months. Researchers made the TCR library from RNA that was extracted from PBMCs. General study results and limits: Not thyroid tissue but only peripheral blood was studied.

The sequence was collected from a female donor with Graves disease. The gene calls are TRBV2 and TRBJ2-7; 7 bases agree with TRBD2. The input for sequencing was peripheral blood mononuclear cells (PBMCs), taken at new diagnosis, from a patient treated with antithyroid drugs. The CDR3 spells CASGATSLVDEQYF. CDR3 nucleotides: TGTGCCAGCGGAGCGACTAGCTTGGTAGACGAGCAGTACTTC.